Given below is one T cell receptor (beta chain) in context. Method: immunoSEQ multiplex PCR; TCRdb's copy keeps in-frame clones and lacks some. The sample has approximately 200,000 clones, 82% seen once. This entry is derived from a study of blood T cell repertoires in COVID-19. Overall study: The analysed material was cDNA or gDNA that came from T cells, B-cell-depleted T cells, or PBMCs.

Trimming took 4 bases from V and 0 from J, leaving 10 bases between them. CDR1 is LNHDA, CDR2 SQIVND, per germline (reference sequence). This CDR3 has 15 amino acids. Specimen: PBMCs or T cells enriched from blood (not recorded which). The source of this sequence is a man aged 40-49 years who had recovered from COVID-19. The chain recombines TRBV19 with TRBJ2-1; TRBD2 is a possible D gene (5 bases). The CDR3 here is CASSNLASSYNEQFF. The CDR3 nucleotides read TGTGCCAGTAGTAATCTAGCCAGCTCCTACAATGAGCAGTTCTTC.